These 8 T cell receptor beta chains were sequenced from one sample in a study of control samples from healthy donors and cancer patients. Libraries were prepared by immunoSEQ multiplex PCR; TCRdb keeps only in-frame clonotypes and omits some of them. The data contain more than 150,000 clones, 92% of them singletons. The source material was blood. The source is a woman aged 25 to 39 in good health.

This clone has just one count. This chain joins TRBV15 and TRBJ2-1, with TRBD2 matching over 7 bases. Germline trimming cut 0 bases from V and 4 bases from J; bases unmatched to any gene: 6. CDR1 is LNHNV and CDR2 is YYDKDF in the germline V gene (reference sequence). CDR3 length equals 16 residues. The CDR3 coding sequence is TGTGCCACCAGCAGAGATCGTACGGGGGGTTACAATGAGCAGTTCTTC. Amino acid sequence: CATSRDRTGGYNEQFF.

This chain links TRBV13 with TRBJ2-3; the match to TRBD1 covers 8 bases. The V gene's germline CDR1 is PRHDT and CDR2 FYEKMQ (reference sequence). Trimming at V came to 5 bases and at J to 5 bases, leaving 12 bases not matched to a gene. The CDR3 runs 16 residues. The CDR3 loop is CASSRQDREYIDTQYF. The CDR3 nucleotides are TGTGCCAGCAGCCGCCAGGACAGGGAGTATATAGATACGCAGTATTTT. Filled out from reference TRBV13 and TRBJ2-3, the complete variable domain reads AAGVIQSPRHLIKEKRETATLKCYPIPRHDTVYWYQQGPGQDPQFLISFYEKMQSDKGSIPDRFSAQQFSDYHSELNMSSLELGDSALYFCASSRQDREYIDTQYFGPGTRLTVL.

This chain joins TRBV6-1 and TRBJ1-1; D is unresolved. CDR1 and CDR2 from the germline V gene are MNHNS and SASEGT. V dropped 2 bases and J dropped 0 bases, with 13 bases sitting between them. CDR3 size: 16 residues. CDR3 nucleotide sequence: TGTGCCAGCAGTGAAATGTTTGGCAGGATGAACACTGAAGCTTTCTTT. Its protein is CASSEMFGRMNTEAFF.

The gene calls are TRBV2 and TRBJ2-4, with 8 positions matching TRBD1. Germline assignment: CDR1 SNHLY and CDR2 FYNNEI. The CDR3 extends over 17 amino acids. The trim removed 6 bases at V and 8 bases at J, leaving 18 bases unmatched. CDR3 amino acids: CASSPQPGQGGYDIQYF. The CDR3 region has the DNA TGTGCCAGCAGCCCCCAACCCGGACAGGGAGGTTATGACATTCAGTACTTC.

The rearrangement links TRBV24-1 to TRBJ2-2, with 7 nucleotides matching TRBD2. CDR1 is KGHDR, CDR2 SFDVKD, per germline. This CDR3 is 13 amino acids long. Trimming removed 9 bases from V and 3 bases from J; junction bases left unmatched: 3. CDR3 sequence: CATGTTHTGELFF. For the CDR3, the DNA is TGTGCCACCGGGACTACCCACACCGGGGAGCTGTTTTTT.

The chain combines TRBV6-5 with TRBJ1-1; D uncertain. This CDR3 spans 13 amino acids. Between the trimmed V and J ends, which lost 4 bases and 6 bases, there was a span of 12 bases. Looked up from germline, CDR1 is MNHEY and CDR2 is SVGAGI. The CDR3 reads CASSSKKSAEAFF. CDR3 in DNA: TGTGCCAGCAGTTCCAAGAAGAGCGCTGAAGCTTTCTTT.

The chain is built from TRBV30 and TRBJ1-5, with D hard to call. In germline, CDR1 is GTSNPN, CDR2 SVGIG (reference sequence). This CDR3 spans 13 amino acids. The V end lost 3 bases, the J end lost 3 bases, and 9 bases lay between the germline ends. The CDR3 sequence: CAWSGSINQPQHF. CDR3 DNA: TGTGCCTGGAGCGGGTCGATCAATCAGCCCCAGCATTTT.

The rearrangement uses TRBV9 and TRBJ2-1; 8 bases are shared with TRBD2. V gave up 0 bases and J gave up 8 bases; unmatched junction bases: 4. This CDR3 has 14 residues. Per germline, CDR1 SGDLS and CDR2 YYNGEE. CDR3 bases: TGTGCCAGCAGCGTAGCTGGGACTAGGGATGAGCAGTTCTTC. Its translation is CASSVAGTRDEQFF.